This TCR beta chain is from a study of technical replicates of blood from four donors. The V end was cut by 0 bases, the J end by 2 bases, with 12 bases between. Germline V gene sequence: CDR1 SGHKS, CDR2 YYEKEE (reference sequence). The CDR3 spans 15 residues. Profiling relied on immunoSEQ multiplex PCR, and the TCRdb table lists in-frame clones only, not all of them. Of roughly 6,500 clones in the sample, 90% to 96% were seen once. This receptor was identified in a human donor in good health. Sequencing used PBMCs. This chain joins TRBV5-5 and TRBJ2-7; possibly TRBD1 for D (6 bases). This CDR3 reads CASSLDPGAAYEQYF. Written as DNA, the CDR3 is TGTGCCAGCAGCTTGGATCCAGGGGCAGCCTACGAGCAGTACTTC.